Listed below are T cell receptor beta chains from one sample, sequenced in a study of T cell responses to AZD1222 COVID-19 vaccine. The method was immunoSEQ multiplex PCR; TCRdb's version includes in-frame clones alone and lacks a portion of them. The sample contains about 120,000 clones, approximately 90% of which appear only once. The input for sequencing was peripheral blood, taken on day 0 of AZD1222 vaccination. These receptors were obtained from an adult in good health. CDR3s include the opening cysteine and the closing phenylalanine or tryptophan. Each record gives: V gene, J gene, clone size, D gene, CDR3 DNA, CDR3 protein. D genes are given only for firm matches. Rows may omit the clone size; those that give it use once, few, many or a size class.

>TRBV28|TRBJ1-6|-|-
TGTGCCAGCAGTCAGGGGCACTCCTATAATTCACCCCTCCACTTT
CASSQGHSYNSPLHF
>TRBV4-1|TRBJ1-5|-|-
TGCGCCAGCAGTGCAGATAGGGGTTGGGATCAGCCCCAGCATTTT
CASSADRGWDQPQHF
>TRBV7-6|TRBJ2-5|-|TRBD1
TGTGCCAGCAGATTCAGGGGGCGCGAAGAGACCCAGTACTTC
CASRFRGREETQYF
>TRBV5-1|TRBJ2-1|-|TRBD2
TGCGCCAGCAGCCCGGGACTAGCGGGAGCAAGGACCTACAATGAGCAGTTCTTC
CASSPGLAGARTYNEQFF
>TRBV4-2|TRBJ2-7|once|TRBD2
TGTGCCAGCAGCCAAGATGCCCCTGTGACTAGCGGAAGGAATAACTACGAGCAGTACTTC
CASSQDAPVTSGRNNYEQYF
>TRBV2|TRBJ2-6|-|-
TGTGCCAGCAGTGAAAGGGTAGGCGCTGGCTCTGGGGCCAACGTCCTGACTTTC
CASSERVGAGSGANVLTF
>TRBV6-5|TRBJ1-1|-|-
TGTGCCAGCAGTTCGTACAGGGCGCAGTACACTGAAGCTTTCTTT
CASSSYRAQYTEAFF
>TRBV28|TRBJ2-7|-|TRBD1
TGTGCCAGCAGAACGGGACAGCGACCTCAGCTCTACGAGCAGTACTTC
CASRTGQRPQLYEQYF
>TRBV2|TRBJ1-2|-|TRBD1
TGTGCCAGTACAGGGGAAAGATATGGCTACACCTTC
CASTGERYGYTF
>TRBV6-1|TRBJ1-1|few|-
TGTGCCAGCATTGAAAGACAGGTAGGGGCTGAAGCTTTCTTT
CASIERQVGAEAFF
>TRBV6-5|TRBJ2-3|-|-
TGTGCCAGCAGGTTGGGTAGCCGACCCACAGATACGCAGTATTTT
CASRLGSRPTDTQYF
>TRBV19|TRBJ1-4|few|TRBD1
TGTGCCGGTAAACAGGGGGGCCTAAATGAAAAACTGTTTTTT
CAGKQGGLNEKLFF
>TRBV28|TRBJ2-1|-|TRBD1
TGTGCCAGCAGTTCTCGACAGGGGGCGACTTCGGGTCGGTACAATGAGCAGTTCTTC
CASSSRQGATSGRYNEQFF
>TRBV24-1|TRBJ2-1|-|-
TGTGCCACCAGTGATTCTAGCGATTACTCCTACAATGAGCAGTTCTTC
CATSDSSDYSYNEQFF
>TRBV6-2/TRBV6-3|TRBJ2-7|-|TRBD2
TGTGCCAGCAGTTACGAGGGACTAGTGGTCCACGAGCAGTACTTC
CASSYEGLVVHEQYF
>TRBV5-8|TRBJ1-2|few|-
TGTGCCAGCAGCTTGTCCCTGGGCGGCATGAGCTACACCTTC
CASSLSLGGMSYTF
>TRBV3-1/TRBV3-2|TRBJ2-7|once|-
TGTGCCAGCAGCCCCGGACAGCTCTACGAGCAGTACTTC
CASSPGQLYEQYF
>TRBV28|TRBJ1-6|-|-
TGTGCCAGCAGCTACGGGGGGAGCTCCTATAATTCACCCCTCCACTTT
CASSYGGSSYNSPLHF